Following are 3 T cell receptor beta chains from one sample sequenced in a study of CD8+CD57+ T cells in acquired aplastic anemia. The template for TCR beta VDJ and CDR3 sequence profiling was genomic DNA. TCRdb used MiXCR to reprocess the reads, holding one entry per CDR3 protein. This table holds 400,000 to 500,000 distinct CDR3 sequences, under 80% found once. The specimen was sorted CD4+, CD8+, or CD8+CD57+ T cells (not recorded which) from PBMCs. The receptors derive from a human donor in good health, serving as a control.

This clonotype was seen at least ten times. The J gene is TRBJ1-6, the V gene TRBV6-6; D uncertain. Per germline, CDR1 MNHNY and CDR2 SVGAGI (reference sequence). Between the trimmed V and J ends, which lost 0 bases and 9 bases, there was a span of 15 bases. The CDR3 spans 16 residues. The CDR3 reads CASSYSTGPGGSPLHF. CDR3 nucleotides: TGTGCCAGCAGTTACTCGACCGGGCCGGGCGGTTCACCCCTCCACTTT.

To note about this clonotype: Lacking the conserved final phenylalanine or tryptophan, this CDR3 likely reflects a read error. It is unclear where the CDR3 begins or ends on the DNA, so no DNA is shown, and the CDR3 is as TCRdb lists it. The chain joins TRBV7-9 to TRBJ1-1. The CDR3 is 13 amino acids long, termini counted. Germline-derived CDR1 and CDR2 are SEHNR and FQNEAQ (reference sequence). The CDR3 loop is CASSVKSGGANVL.

This sequence joins TRBV9 and TRBJ1-6, with D hard to call. V lost 4 bases and J 16 bases, leaving 24 bases between the germline ends. The CDR3 sequence is 15 residues long. Per the germline V gene, CDR1 is SGDLS and CDR2 is YYNGEE. The CDR3 protein is CASSLEIDTIYFLHF. The CDR3 DNA sequence: TGTGCCAGCAGCTTAGAAATAGACACCATATATTTTCTCCACTTT.